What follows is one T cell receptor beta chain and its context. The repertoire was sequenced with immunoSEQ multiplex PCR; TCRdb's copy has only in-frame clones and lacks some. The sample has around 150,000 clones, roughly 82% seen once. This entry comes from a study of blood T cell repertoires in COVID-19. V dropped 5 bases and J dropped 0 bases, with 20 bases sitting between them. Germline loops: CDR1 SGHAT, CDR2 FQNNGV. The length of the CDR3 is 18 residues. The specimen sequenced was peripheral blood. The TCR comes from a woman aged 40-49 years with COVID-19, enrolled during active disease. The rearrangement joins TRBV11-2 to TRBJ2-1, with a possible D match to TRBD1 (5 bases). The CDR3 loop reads CASSRLRQSQSSYNEQFF. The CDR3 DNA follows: TGTGCCAGCAGCCGGCTTAGACAGTCTCAAAGCTCCTACAATGAGCAGTTCTTC.